The 25 T cell receptor beta chains below all came from one sample that was sequenced in a study of cytomegalovirus exposure and HLA in healthy donors. The PCR was carried out with 60 Vbeta primers and 13 Jbeta primers. The assay was immunoSEQ multiplex PCR, and TCRdb's table has in-frame clones only and misses some. Among about 59,000 clones listed, roughly four fifths were seen once. Sequencing was done on a sample of PBMCs. These receptors all stem from a human donor in good health.

The count of this clone is one. The V call is TRBV5-4, the J call TRBJ2-4; D is possibly TRBD1 (6 bases). Deletions cut 4 bases from V and 0 bases from J, with 8 bases between. Germline CDR1 is SGHNT and CDR2 is YYREEE (reference sequence). The CDR3 extends over 14 amino acids. CDR3 in amino acids: CASSPGQAKNIQYF. CDR3 DNA sequence: TGTGCCAGCAGCCCGGGACAAGCCAAAAACATTCAGTACTTC.

J is TRBJ1-4 and V is TRBV5-1; 8 bases line up with TRBD1. The length of the CDR3 is 16 residues. Germline CDR1 is SGHRS and CDR2 is YFSETQ. V lost 2 bases to trimming and J lost 8 bases; unmatched junction nucleotides: 11. DNA for the CDR3: TGCGCCAGCAGCTTCGGGACAGGCCTTATTCGAGAAAAACTGTTTTTT. This codes for CASSFGTGLIREKLFF.

The V gene is TRBV25-1, the J gene TRBJ1-1; maybe TRBD1 (5 bases). Per germline, CDR1 MGHDK and CDR2 SYGVNS. Trimming stripped 5 bases from V and 13 bases from J, with 14 bases between. The CDR3 has 11 amino acids. The CDR3 here is CASSRDFRVFF. The CDR3 DNA reads as TGTGCCAGCAGTCGAGATTTCAGGGTTTTCTTT.

The chain carries TRBV28 and TRBJ1-1, with 7 positions matching TRBD1. Germline CDR1 MDHEN, CDR2 SYDVKM. J lost 1 base, V lost 2 bases, and 7 bases had no gene match. This CDR3 is built from 16 residues. CDR3 coding DNA: TGTGCCAGCAGTTTAAACTCCAGGGGGTGGAACACTGAAGCTTTCTTT. Amino acid sequence: CASSLNSRGWNTEAFF.

This clone showed up just a few times. V gene TRBV18 combines with J gene TRBJ1-4; TRBD1 agrees at 8 bases. V dropped 5 bases and J dropped 11; count of bases not matched to a gene: 10. The CDR3 is made up of 14 amino acids. CDR1 and CDR2 (germline): KGHSH, LQKENI. In nucleotides, the CDR3 is TGTGCCAGCTCATCGCAGTCGACAGGGGACAAACTGTTTTTT. Translated, it gives CASSSQSTGDKLFF.

J is TRBJ1-2 and V is TRBV7-6; TRBD1 might be the D (6 bases). V dropped 5 bases and J dropped 1 base, with 14 bases sitting between them. The CDR3 loop spans 15 amino acids. Germline V gives CDR1 SGHVS, CDR2 FNYEAQ. This CDR3 reads CASSVIEGDNYGYTF. For the CDR3, the DNA is TGTGCCAGCAGCGTCATTGAGGGGGATAACTATGGCTACACCTTC.

The rearrangement joins TRBV12-5 to TRBJ2-3; no clear D gene. V was shortened by 3 bases and J by 2 bases, with 9 bases between the two germline ends. This CDR3 contains 14 residues. The V gene's germline CDR1 is LGHNT and CDR2 FRNRAP. Here the CDR3 DNA reads TGTGCTAGTGGTTTTAACTCGAACACAGATACGCAGTATTTT. Protein sequence: CASGFNSNTDTQYF.

The V and J genes are TRBV6-1 and TRBJ1-2; D uncertain. The ends were cut back, 1 base at V and 10 bases at J, with 13 bases in the middle. CDR1 and CDR2 from the germline V gene are MNHNS and SASEGT. The CDR3 contains 13 residues. CDR3: CASSEGGGLTYTF. The CDR3 nucleotides read TGTGCCAGCAGTGAAGGAGGTGGACTAACCTACACCTTC.

The chain recombines TRBV6-5 with TRBJ2-5; 7 bases align to TRBD1. The trim removed 5 bases at V and 2 bases at J, leaving 8 bases unmatched. CDR3 size: 15 residues. In germline, CDR1 is MNHEY, CDR2 SVGAGI. CDR3 DNA sequence: TGTGCCAGCAGTAACACCGGGACAGCGCAAGAGACCCAGTACTTC. This gives the protein CASSNTGTAQETQYF.

The rearrangement uses TRBV10-2 and TRBJ1-5; 7 bases fit TRBD1. V was pared by 9 bases and J by 5 bases, with 13 bases of the junction left unmatched. The CDR3 sequence is 15 residues long. CDR1 is WSHSY, CDR2 SAAADI, per germline. The CDR3, as DNA: TGCGCCAGTCGTAGGACGGGACAGATCTATCAGCCCCAGCATTTT. The encoded protein is CASRRTGQIYQPQHF.

J is TRBJ2-7 and V is TRBV19; TRBD1 aligns across 7 bases. With 6 bases clipped from V and 2 bases from J, the junction kept 7 bases outside the gene matches. Germline V gene data show CDR1 as LNHDA and CDR2 as SQIVND (reference sequence). CDR3 size: 14 residues. The CDR3 DNA reads TGTGCCAGTAGCTACCGGGACAGAACCTACGAGCAGTACTTC. It translates to CASSYRDRTYEQYF.

The J gene is TRBJ2-7, the V gene TRBV11-3, with D possibly TRBD2 on 6 matching bases. The germline V and J ends were trimmed by 1 base and 5 bases, with 12 bases remaining between them. The V gene's germline CDR1 is SGHNT and CDR2 YENEEA. CDR3 length: 14 amino acids. The CDR3 loop is CASSLGGDSDEQYF. The CDR3 DNA reads TGTGCCAGCAGCTTAGGGGGGGATTCGGACGAGCAGTACTTC. Filled out from reference TRBV11-3 and TRBJ2-7, the complete variable domain reads EAGVVQSPRYKIIEKKQPVAFWCNPISGHNTLYWYLQNLGQGPELLIRYENEEAVDDSQLPKDRFSAERLKGVDSTLKIQPAELGDSAVYLCASSLGGDSDEQYFGPGTRLTVT.

The V call is TRBV4-2, the J call TRBJ2-2; possible D gene TRBD2, 5 bases. CDR1 is LGHNA and CDR2 is YNFKEQ in the germline V gene. Trimming took off 0 bases at V and 5 bases at J, with 19 bases between the two ends. This CDR3 region has 18 residues. The CDR3 bases are TGTGCCAGCAGCCAAGATCCCCGCCGGGGAAGGGTAACCGGGGAGCTGTTTTTT. It translates to CASSQDPRRGRVTGELFF.

The CDR3, as DNA: TGTGCCAGCAGTTCCCCGGACAGGGGCAATGAGCAGTTCTTC. Translation: CASSSPDRGNEQFF. This chain connects TRBV28 to TRBJ2-1, with 9 bases that match TRBD1. The CDR3 spans 14 residues. Germline V gene data show CDR1 as MDHEN and CDR2 as SYDVKM. V trimming: 4 bases; J trimming: 6 bases; junction bases outside the gene matches: 4.

The V gene is TRBV6-4, the J gene TRBJ1-5; maybe TRBD1 (5 bases). CDR3 size: 13 residues. Germline V gives CDR1 MRHNA, CDR2 SNTAGT. V lost 5 bases to trimming and J lost 3 bases, with 8 bases between them. The CDR3 DNA follows: TGTGCCAGCAGTCCAGGGCCCAATCAGCCCCAGCATTTT. Translating gives CASSPGPNQPQHF.

J is TRBJ2-7 and V is TRBV6-1, with D perhaps matching TRBD2 (7 bases). Germline V gives CDR1 MNHNS, CDR2 SASEGT. V was shortened by 4 bases and J by 2 bases, with 15 bases between the two germline ends. CDR3 length equals 15 residues. DNA of the CDR3: TGTGCCAGCAGTGGCCGGGGGGCCGAAACCTACGAGCAGTACTTC. Its protein is CASSGRGAETYEQYF.

The chain has TRBV18 and TRBJ2-5; D unresolved. Germline values: CDR1 KGHSH, CDR2 LQKENI. The V and J ends lost 5 bases and 3 bases respectively, with 13 bases between them. The CDR3 loop spans 14 amino acids. The CDR3 DNA sequence: TGTGCCAGCTCAGCTTACATATTCAAAGAGACCCAGTACTTC. This codes for CASSAYIFKETQYF.

With respect to this clone: The same CDR3 also results from other DNA sequences found in this sample. V is TRBV12-5 and J is TRBJ1-6; D ambiguous. Trimming removed 3 bases at V and 6 bases at J, with 15 bases between. CDR3 length equals 16 residues. Germline V gene lookup returns CDR1 LGHNT and CDR2 FRNRAP. DNA for the CDR3: TGTGCTAGTGGTTTCCTTAAAGGGAGAGGTAATTCACCCCTCCACTTT. Protein: CASGFLKGRGNSPLHF.

This chain links TRBV18 with TRBJ1-1, with TRBD1 as a possible D gene (5 bases). V was clipped by 6 bases and J by 5 bases, with 19 bases between them. The CDR3 runs to 15 residues. From germline, CDR1 is KGHSH and CDR2 LQKENI. CDR3 residues: CASSIRRGGGTEAFF. In DNA, the CDR3 is TGTGCCAGCTCCATAAGGAGGGGAGGAGGGACTGAAGCTTTCTTT.

The V and J genes are TRBV27 and TRBJ2-7; TRBD1 matches at 7 bases. V was pared by 6 bases and J by 3 bases, with 8 bases of the junction left unmatched. The germline gives CDR1 MNHEY, CDR2 SMNVEV (reference sequence). This CDR3 spans 14 amino acids. For the CDR3, the DNA is TGTGCCAGCAGCTCACAGGGGAATGACTACGAGCAGTACTTC. Amino acids: CASSSQGNDYEQYF.

This clone was observed a few times. The chain has TRBV7-2 and TRBJ2-7, with 8 positions matching TRBD1. CDR1 and CDR2 (germline): SGHTA, FQGNSA. This CDR3 spans 14 amino acids. The V gene end was trimmed by 5 bases and the J gene end by 1 base; junction bases not matched to a gene: 4. The CDR3 sequence is CASSPRTGSYEQYF. The CDR3 nucleotides are TGTGCCAGCAGCCCTCGGACAGGGTCCTACGAGCAGTACTTC.

This chain connects TRBV15 to TRBJ2-7, with 9 bases matching TRBD1. Germline-derived CDR1 and CDR2 are LNHNV and YYDKDF (reference sequence). The CDR3 spans 15 residues. Trimming at V came to 1 base and at J to 5 bases, leaving 6 bases not matched to a gene. The chain's CDR3 is CATSRGTGDIHEQYF. CDR3 DNA sequence: TGTGCCACCAGCAGAGGGACAGGGGACATCCACGAGCAGTACTTC.

This clone was recorded a few times. The V gene is TRBV6-4, the J gene TRBJ1-5; 7 bases are a match to TRBD1. Germline V gene data show CDR1 as MRHNA and CDR2 as SNTAGT. The junction had 2 bases not matched to a gene; V was cut back by 3 bases and J by 0 bases. The CDR3 extends over 15 amino acids. This CDR3 is CASSEAGGSNQPQHF. For the CDR3, the DNA is TGTGCCAGCAGTGAGGCAGGGGGTAGCAATCAGCCCCAGCATTTT.

Only a few counts were recorded for this clone. The CDR3 nucleotides read TGCGCCAGCAGTGAGCAGGAAGAGACCCAGTACTTC. Amino acids: CASSEQEETQYF. The rearrangement uses TRBV10-2 and TRBJ2-5, with D unclear. Germline CDR1 reads WSHSY; CDR2 reads SAAADI. V was clipped by 2 bases and J by 3 bases, with 4 bases between them. The CDR3 is 12 residues long.

CDR3 nucleotide sequence: TGTGCCAGCAGCTTAAATGGGGGGACTGGGGCCAACGTCCTGACTTTC. Amino acids: CASSLNGGTGANVLTF. The chain joins TRBV7-3 to TRBJ2-6, with D maybe TRBD2 (6 bases). Germline V lookup: CDR1 SGHTA, CDR2 FQGTGA. There are 16 residues in the CDR3. The V gene lost 1 base and the J gene lost 2 bases, with 9 bases spanning the gap.